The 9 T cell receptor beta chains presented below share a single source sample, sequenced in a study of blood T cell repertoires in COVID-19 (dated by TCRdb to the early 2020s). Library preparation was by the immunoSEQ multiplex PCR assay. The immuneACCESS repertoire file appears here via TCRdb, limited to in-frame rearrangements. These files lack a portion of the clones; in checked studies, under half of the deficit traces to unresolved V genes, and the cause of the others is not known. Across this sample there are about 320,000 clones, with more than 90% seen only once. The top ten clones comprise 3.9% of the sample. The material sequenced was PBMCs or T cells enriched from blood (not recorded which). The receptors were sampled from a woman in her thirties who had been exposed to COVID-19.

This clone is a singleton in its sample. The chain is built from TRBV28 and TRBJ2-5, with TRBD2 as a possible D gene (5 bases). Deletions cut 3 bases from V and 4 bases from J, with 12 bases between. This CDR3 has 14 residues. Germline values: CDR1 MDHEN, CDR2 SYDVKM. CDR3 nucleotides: TGTGCCAGCAGTTTTGGGCGAGGGAGAGAGACCCAGTACTTC. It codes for CASSFGRGRETQYF.

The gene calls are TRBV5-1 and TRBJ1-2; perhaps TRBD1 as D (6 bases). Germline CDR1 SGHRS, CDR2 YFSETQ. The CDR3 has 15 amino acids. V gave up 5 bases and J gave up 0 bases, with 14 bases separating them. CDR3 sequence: CASRPGHKTNYGYTF. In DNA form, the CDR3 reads TGCGCCAGCAGACCGGGACATAAAACTAACTATGGCTACACCTTC.

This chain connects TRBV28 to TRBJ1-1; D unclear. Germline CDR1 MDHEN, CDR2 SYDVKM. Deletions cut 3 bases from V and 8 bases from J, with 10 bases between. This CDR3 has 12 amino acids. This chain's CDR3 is CASSLYGVEAFF. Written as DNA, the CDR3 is TGTGCCAGCAGTTTGTACGGGGTCGAAGCTTTCTTT.

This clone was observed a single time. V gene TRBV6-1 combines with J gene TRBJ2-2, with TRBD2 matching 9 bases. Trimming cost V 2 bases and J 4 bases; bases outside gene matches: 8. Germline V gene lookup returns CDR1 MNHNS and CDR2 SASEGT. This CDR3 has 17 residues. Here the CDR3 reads CASSELAGGSGTGELFF. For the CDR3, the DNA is TGTGCCAGCAGTGAACTGGCGGGGGGGTCGGGCACCGGGGAGCTGTTTTTT.

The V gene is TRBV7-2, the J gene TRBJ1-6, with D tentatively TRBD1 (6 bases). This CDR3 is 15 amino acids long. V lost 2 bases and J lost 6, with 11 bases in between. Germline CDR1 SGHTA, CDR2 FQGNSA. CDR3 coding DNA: TGTGCCAGCAGCTTACTTGGACAGATTAATTCACCCCTCCACTTT. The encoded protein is CASSLLGQINSPLHF. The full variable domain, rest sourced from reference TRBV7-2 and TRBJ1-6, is GAGVSQSPSNKVTEKGKDVELRCDPISGHTALYWYRQSLGQGLEFLIYFQGNSAPDKSGLPSDRFSAERTGGSVSTLTIQRTQQEDSAVYLCASSLLGQINSPLHFGNGTRLTVT.

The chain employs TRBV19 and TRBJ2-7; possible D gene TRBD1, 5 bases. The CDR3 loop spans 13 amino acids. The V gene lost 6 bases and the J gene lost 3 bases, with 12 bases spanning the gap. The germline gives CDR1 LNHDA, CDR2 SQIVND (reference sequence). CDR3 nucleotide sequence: TGTGCCAGTAGCCCCCAGGGTTTCTACGAGCAGTACTTC. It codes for CASSPQGFYEQYF.

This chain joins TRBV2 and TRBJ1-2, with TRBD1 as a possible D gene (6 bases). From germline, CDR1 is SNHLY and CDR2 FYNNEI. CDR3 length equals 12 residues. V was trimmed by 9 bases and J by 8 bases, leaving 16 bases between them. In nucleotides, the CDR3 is TGTGCCAGGAGCAGGGGAGATGGAGGCTACACCTTC. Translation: CARSRGDGGYTF. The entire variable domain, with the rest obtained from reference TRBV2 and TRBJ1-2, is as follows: EPEVTQTPSHQVTQMGQEVILRCVPISNHLYFYWYRQILGQKVEFLVSFYNNEISEKSEIFDDQFSVERPDGSNFTLKIRSTKLEDSAMYFCARSRGDGGYTFGSGTRLTVV.

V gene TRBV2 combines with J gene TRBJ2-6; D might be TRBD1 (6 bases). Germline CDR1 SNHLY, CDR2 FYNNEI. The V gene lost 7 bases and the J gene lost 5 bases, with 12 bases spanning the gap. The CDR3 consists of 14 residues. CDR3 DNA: TGTGCCAGCACTAAACAGGGCTGGGCCAACGTCCTGACTTTC. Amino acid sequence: CASTKQGWANVLTF. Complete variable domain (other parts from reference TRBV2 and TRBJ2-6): EPEVTQTPSHQVTQMGQEVILRCVPISNHLYFYWYRQILGQKVEFLVSFYNNEISEKSEIFDDQFSVERPDGSNFTLKIRSTKLEDSAMYFCASTKQGWANVLTFGAGSRLTVL.

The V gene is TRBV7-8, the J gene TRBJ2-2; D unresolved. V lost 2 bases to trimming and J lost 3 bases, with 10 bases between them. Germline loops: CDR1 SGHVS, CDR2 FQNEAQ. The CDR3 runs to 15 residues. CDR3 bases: TGTGCCAGCAGCTTAAGCAGGTTCGACACCGGGGAGCTGTTTTTT. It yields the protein CASSLSRFDTGELFF.